A single sample gave rise to the 20 T cell receptor beta chains below, sequenced in a study of post-analysis software for immune sequencing data. What these receptors recognize is not known. TCR beta cDNA libraries included unique molecular identifiers. TCRdb recomputed calls from the PCR reads with MiXCR, one row per CDR3 protein. The data contain over 700,000 distinct CDR3 sequences, approximately 30% of them singletons. General study results and limits: Patients used roughly five TRBV segments, including TRBV5-6, TRBV5-1 and TRBV20-1, more often than controls.

The sample consisted of blood. All receptors derive from a girl aged 5-17 years with multiple sclerosis.

CDR3 nucleotides: TGTGCCAGTGTAGGGTTAAAGACTGAAGCTTTCTTT. It specifies CASVGLKTEAFF. This chain connects TRBV25-1 to TRBJ1-1, with D uncertain. This CDR3 has 12 amino acids. The V gene lost 9 bases and the J gene lost 5 bases, with 13 bases spanning the gap. The germline gives CDR1 MGHDK, CDR2 SYGVNS.

This clonotype was detected only once. This rearrangement joins TRBV25-1 to TRBJ2-4; D might be TRBD1 (6 bases). The germline gives CDR1 MGHDK, CDR2 SYGVNS. The CDR3 has 12 residues. The V gene lost 11 bases and the J gene lost 13 bases, with 21 bases spanning the gap. In DNA form, the CDR3 reads TGTGCCGCAGGACAGAGCTCCTACGGGCAGTACTTC. It codes for CAAGQSSYGQYF. The full variable domain, its missing parts supplied by reference TRBV25-1 and TRBJ2-4, is EADIYQTPRYLVIGTGKKITLECSQTMGHDKMYWYQQDPGMELHLIHYSYGVNSTEKGDLSSESTVSRIRTEHFPLTLESARPSHTSQYLCAAGQSSYGQYFGAGTRLSVL.

This clonotype was found a few times. A junction boundary mismatches the germline segment, possibly from a read error. This sequence joins TRBV12-3 or TRBV12-4 and TRBJ2-3; TRBD2 matches 7 bases. This CDR3 spans 15 amino acids. CDR3 sequence (DNA): TGTGCCAGCAGCTTGGGAGGGTGGAATGCAGATGCGCAGTATTTT. Its protein product is CASSLGGWNADAQYF.

This clonotype has more than one count but fewer than ten. Written as DNA, the CDR3 is TGTGCCATCAGGCCTAGCGAACACAATGAGCAGTTCTTC. Translating it yields CAIRPSEHNEQFF. This chain uses TRBV10-3 with TRBJ2-1, with D possibly being TRBD2 (6 bases). Trimming removed 6 bases from V and 5 bases from J, with 11 bases in between. Germline CDR1 reads ENHRY; CDR2 reads SYGVKD. There are 13 residues in the CDR3.

The chain links TRBV10-3 to TRBJ2-3, with a tentative D call TRBD1 (6 bases). V gave up 2 bases and J gave up 4 bases, with 13 bases separating them. Germline CDR1 is ENHRY and CDR2 is SYGVKD. The CDR3 loop spans 15 amino acids. CDR3 sequence (DNA): TGTGCCATCAGTGAGCCTCCCACAGGGTCAGATACGCAGTATTTT. Translating it yields CAISEPPTGSDTQYF.

This clonotype was observed a few times. J is TRBJ1-1 and V is TRBV6-5; no reliable D call. CDR3 length: 12 amino acids. The germline V and J ends were trimmed by 8 bases and 4 bases, with 11 bases remaining between them. Germline CDR1 reads MNHEY; CDR2 reads SVGAGI. The CDR3 DNA reads TGTGCCAGCGAAGGTGTGACCACTGAAGCTTTCTTT. It specifies CASEGVTTEAFF.

This clonotype was counted a few times. The chain is built from TRBV18 and TRBJ2-1; D assignment may be TRBD1 or TRBD2 (6 bases each). Looked up from germline, CDR1 is KGHSH and CDR2 is LQKENI. V lost 5 bases to trimming and J lost 7 bases, with 18 bases between them. The CDR3 extends over 15 amino acids. The CDR3 DNA follows: TGTGCCAGCTCAGCAACACAGGGAGGAGGAAATGAGCAGTTCTTC. Translation gives CASSATQGGGNEQFF.

Remarks on this clonotype: A much larger clonotype is one base distant, so this may be a read error. J is TRBJ2-5 and V is TRBV6-2 or TRBV6-3; D gene ambiguous. V was pared by 5 bases and J by 11 bases, with 18 bases between. The CDR3 loop spans 13 amino acids. CDR1 is MNHEY, CDR2 SVGEGT, per germline. The CDR3 nucleotides read TGTGCCAGCAGTCGCGTCAACCTCCACGGGCAGTACTTC. Amino acid sequence: CASSRVNLHGQYF.

This sequence joins TRBV29-1 and TRBJ2-2; a possible D gene is TRBD1 (6 bases). Trimming took 2 bases from V and 1 from J, leaving 8 bases between them. This CDR3 spans 14 amino acids. Germline values: CDR1 SQVTM, CDR2 ANQGSEA. CDR3 region: CSVERGQNTGELFF. Written as DNA, the CDR3 is TGCAGCGTTGAAAGGGGACAGAACACCGGGGAGCTGTTTTTT.

The V and J genes are TRBV20-1 and TRBJ1-1, with D unclear. The CDR3 is made up of 15 amino acids. Trimming left V 3 bases short and J 0 bases short, with 14 bases between. Germline assignment: CDR1 DFQATT and CDR2 SNEGSKA (reference sequence). CDR3 residues: CSASYGRSMNTEAFF. The DNA of the CDR3 is TGCAGTGCTAGCTATGGGCGGTCGATGAACACTGAAGCTTTCTTT.

V usage is TRBV5-1 and J usage is TRBJ2-6; D is uncertain. The CDR3 contains 15 residues. Between the trimmed V and J ends, which lost 4 bases and 0 bases, there was a span of 8 bases. Looked up from germline, CDR1 is SGHRS and CDR2 is YFSETQ. CDR3 region: CASSVSNSGANVLTF. CDR3 sequence (DNA): TGCGCCAGCAGCGTCTCCAACTCTGGGGCCAACGTCCTGACTTTC.

This clonotype showed up just a few times. This CDR3 is CSARAPGEGNEQFF. In DNA form, the CDR3 reads TGCAGTGCTAGAGCGCCGGGGGAAGGCAATGAGCAGTTCTTC. V is TRBV20-1 and J is TRBJ2-1, with D possibly being TRBD2 (6 bases). Germline V gene sequence: CDR1 DFQATT, CDR2 SNEGSKA (reference sequence). Trimming cost V 1 base and J 6 bases, with 13 bases left between them. The CDR3 length is 14 residues.

The J gene is TRBJ2-5, the V gene TRBV27; 12 nucleotides align to TRBD2. This CDR3 region has 15 residues. Germline V gene lookup returns CDR1 MNHEY and CDR2 SMNVEV (reference sequence). The V and J ends lost 5 bases and 11 bases, in that order; junction bases with no gene match: 12. DNA of the CDR3: TGTGCCAGCAGTCGCCGACTAGCGGGAGCTAGTGAGCAGTACTTC. Protein product: CASSRRLAGASEQYF.

The chain recombines TRBV20-1 with TRBJ1-1; TRBD1 matches 7 bases. The germline CDR1 and CDR2 sequences are DFQATT and SNEGSKA (reference sequence). V lost 3 bases to trimming and J lost 4 bases; unmatched junction nucleotides: 8. The CDR3 loop spans 14 amino acids. CDR3 nucleotide sequence: TGCAGTGCTAGTCCTACCGCAGGGGGCACTGAAGCTTTCTTT. It codes for CSASPTAGGTEAFF.

This clonotype was counted many times. This chain uses TRBV5-1 with TRBJ2-7, with a weak D call TRBD2 (6 bases). The CDR3 covers 15 residues. Germline CDR1 is SGHRS and CDR2 is YFSETQ. V dropped 4 bases and J dropped 4 bases, with 18 bases sitting between them. The CDR3 spells CASSPTSSVHYEQYF. The CDR3 DNA follows: TGCGCCAGCAGCCCCACATCTAGCGTCCATTACGAGCAGTACTTC.

This rearrangement joins TRBV25-1 to TRBJ1-1; no clear D. The V and J ends lost 2 bases and 1 base respectively, with 8 bases between them. Germline assignment: CDR1 MGHDK and CDR2 SYGVNS. There are 14 residues in the CDR3. In nucleotides, the CDR3 is TGTGCCAGCAGTGAACCCGGCAGGAACACTGAAGCTTTCTTT. The encoded protein is CASSEPGRNTEAFF.

This clonotype has ten or more counts. V and J are TRBV29-1 and TRBJ2-7; 7 positions match TRBD1. The CDR3 runs 12 residues. From germline, CDR1 is SQVTM and CDR2 ANQGSEA. The J segment lost 5 bases and the V segment lost 6 bases, leaving 7 bases of the junction unmatched. The CDR3 coding sequence is TGCAGCGTAGCACAGGGGCCGCACGAGCAGTACTTC. Its protein product is CSVAQGPHEQYF.

CDR3 sequence (DNA): TGCAGTGCTAGGGGGACAGGGAGAAACTATGGCTACACCTTC. This gives the protein CSARGTGRNYGYTF. J is TRBJ1-2 and V is TRBV20-1, with 9 nucleotides matching TRBD1. Germline CDR1 reads DFQATT; CDR2 reads SNEGSKA (reference sequence). V was clipped by 3 bases and J by 2 bases; unmatched bases: 4. The CDR3 is made up of 14 amino acids.

This clonotype turned up a few times. J is TRBJ1-1 and V is TRBV29-1; maybe TRBD1 (5 bases). The CDR3 consists of 11 residues. In germline, CDR1 is SQVTM, CDR2 ANQGSEA. CDR3 region: CRAGGGTEAFF. The CDR3 bases are TGCAGGGCGGGGGGAGGTACTGAAGCTTTCTTT.

This clonotype was seen repeatedly, ten times or more. The chain recombines TRBV5-1 with TRBJ2-7; D remains unclear. Deletions cut 0 bases from V and 6 bases from J, with 10 bases between. The CDR3 loop spans 13 amino acids. Germline CDR1 is SGHRS and CDR2 is YFSETQ. For the CDR3, the DNA is TGCGCCAGCAGCTTGGATAGGCCGTCCGAGCAGTACTTC. This translates into CASSLDRPSEQYF.